This T cell receptor beta chain is from a study of blood T cell repertoires in COVID-19. Turning to the study itself: Acute-phase and convalescent COVID-19 samples originated in the United States, Italy and Spain. Sources were T cells, B-cell-depleted T cells, or PBMCs; the material itself was cDNA or gDNA.

In regard to this clone: A read error may account for a junction end that differs from germline.

The Seattle patients joined while their infection was active and were tracked longitudinally afterward. Profiled with immunoSEQ multiplex PCR; TCRdb holds only in-frame clones, not every one. The sample has about 250,000 clones; roughly 86% are singletons. The germline gives CDR1 SQVTM, CDR2 ANQGSEA. The CDR3 is 10 amino acids. This clonotype was sampled from a woman of 80 years or more with COVID-19, enrolled during active disease. J is TRBJ1-2 and V is TRBV29-1; no definite D call. Sequencing was done on a sample of peripheral blood. The CDR3 DNA sequence: TGCAGCATTGAATCAAATGGCTACACCTTC. Protein product: CSIESNGYTF. The full variable domain, its missing parts supplied by reference TRBV29-1 and TRBJ1-2, is SAVISQKPSRDICQRGTSLTIQCQVDSQVTMMFWYRQQPGQSLTLIATANQGSEATYESGFVIDKFPISRPNLTFSTLTVSNMSPEDSSIYLCSIESNGYTFGSGTRLTVV.